Described below is a single T cell receptor (beta chain) sequence and its context. Its specificity is unknown. This CDR3 is 11 amino acids long. CDR1 SGHVS and CDR2 FNYEAQ come from the germline V gene. V was clipped by 3 bases and J by 9 bases, with 8 bases between them. This sample is part of a study of vaccination and CD4 T cells after COVID-19. Across the study: Two-dose vaccination with either BNT162b2 or mRNA-1273 was given to participants.

Treatment specified: approximately 9-day PBMC culture with coronavirus spike peptide pools or control peptides (ViraFEST assay). The unexposed donor's CD4+ T cells were collected before the COVID-19 pandemic (2011-2018). Antigen-specific T cells were expanded with peptide pools by ViraFEST, and TCRs were then sequenced. Fresh medium (containing IL-2) replaced half the medium on days 3 and 7. Sequencing of cultured CD4+ T cell DNA used the Oncomine TCR Beta short-read assay. Once CD4+ T cells had been cultured, genomic DNA was extracted from them. In TCRdb, the PCR reads were re-called with MiXCR into one record per CDR3 protein. This repertoire shows roughly 2,700 distinct CDR3 sequences, 15% to 20% found once; its top ten account for over 20%.

This rearrangement joins TRBV7-6 to TRBJ2-5, with D unclear. This clonotype originated in a human donor in good health. Sequences were obtained from CD4+ T cells from blood, cultured in vitro. The CDR3 region has the DNA TGTGCCAGCAGCTTGGGTGAGGCCCAGTACTTC. Protein sequence: CASSLGEAQYF.